This T cell receptor beta chain emerged from a study of cytomegalovirus exposure and HLA in healthy donors. Whole-study results and caveats: Published work reported that the classifier diagnosed cytomegalovirus status with high specificity and sensitivity. The listing of roughly 160 TCR beta chains classed them as cytomegalovirus-associated.

About this clone itself: Its target is not known.

TCRdb keeps only in-frame clones here, not all; method: immunoSEQ multiplex PCR. This table has over 200,000 clones, around nine tenths appearing once. Trimming took off 3 bases at V and 7 bases at J, with 19 bases between the two ends. Germline CDR1 reads SNHLY; CDR2 reads FYNNEI. The CDR3 consists of 15 residues. This TCR was sampled from a woman aged 18-35 years in good health and CMV-seropositive. V is TRBV2 and J is TRBJ2-7, with D possibly being TRBD2 (6 bases). Source material: PBMCs. DNA of the CDR3: TGTGCCAGCAGTGACCCGGCGGGGATCCTCGGAGAGCAGTACTTC. Translating it yields CASSDPAGILGEQYF.